Sequencing of this T cell receptor beta chain was carried out in a study of PD-1 blockade in classical Hodgkin lymphoma. The study, taken as a whole, reports: Complete responders' diversity at baseline resembled that of newly diagnosed patients.

Germline CDR1 MNHEY, CDR2 SVGAGI. CDR3 length equals 15 residues. Time point defined: cycle 4 day 1 (C4D1), after 5 to 7 weeks of nivolumab. After autologous stem cell transplantation all patients relapsed, and prior brentuximab vedotin exposure differed between cohorts. Measured with immunoSEQ multiplex PCR; TCRdb has only the in-frame clones, and not every one. The sample holds 80,000 to 100,000 clones, approximately 94% seen once. This clone occurred once. Its antigen is not identified. A junction end diverges from the germline sequence, so it may reflect a read error. The clonotype comes from a human donor with classical Hodgkin lymphoma. Sequencing used peripheral blood mononuclear cells (PBMCs), obtained before the fourth cycle of nivolumab. The rearrangement joins TRBV6-5 to TRBJ2-1, with 10 positions matching TRBD1. The CDR3: CASSYWDRGSNEQFF. In nucleotides, the CDR3 is TGTGCCAGCAGCTACTGGGACAGGGGAAGCAATGAGCAGTTCTTC.